Included here is one T cell receptor beta chain sequence, with context. The V and J ends lost 0 bases and 0 bases respectively, with 15 bases between them. CDR3 size: 17 residues. CDR1 and CDR2 (germline): SGHNT, YYREEE (reference sequence). This sample stems from a study of blood T cell repertoires in COVID-19. Measured with immunoSEQ multiplex PCR; TCRdb has only the in-frame clones, and not every one. The sample shows about 250,000 clones, about nine tenths of them seen only once. The sample consisted of peripheral blood. This rearrangement joins TRBV5-4 to TRBJ1-2, with D maybe TRBD1 (6 bases). This sequence originates from a man in his thirties or forties with COVID-19, enrolled during active disease. The CDR3 DNA is TGTGCCAGCAGCTTGGCAGGACACAGGGCAACTAACTATGGCTACACCTTC. Its protein product is CASSLAGHRATNYGYTF.